One sample yielded the 10 T cell receptor beta chains listed below, sequenced in a study of T cell responses to AZD1222 COVID-19 vaccine. Profiling relied on immunoSEQ multiplex PCR, and the TCRdb table lists in-frame clones only, not all of them. The profile shows about 96,000 clones, approximately 87% of them singletons. Specimen: peripheral blood, collected on day 0 of AZD1222 vaccination. Receptors originate from an adult in good health.

The J gene is TRBJ2-3, the V gene TRBV7-2; TRBD2 agrees at 9 bases. CDR1 and CDR2 (germline): SGHTA, FQGNSA. The CDR3 length is 13 residues. The V and J ends lost 6 bases and 5 bases, in that order; junction bases with no gene match: 3. DNA of the CDR3: TGTGCCAGCAGGGAGCGGGGGGAAGATACGCAGTATTTT. Encoded protein: CASRERGEDTQYF.

The gene calls are TRBV6-1 and TRBJ1-4; weak D call: TRBD1 (6 bases). V was trimmed by 2 bases and J by 0 bases, leaving 10 bases between them. The CDR3 consists of 16 residues. Germline V gene lookup returns CDR1 MNHNS and CDR2 SASEGT. This chain's CDR3 is CASSEPGQTTNEKLFF. CDR3 nucleotide sequence: TGTGCCAGCAGTGAACCTGGACAGACAACTAATGAAAAACTGTTTTTT.

In this sample, this clone turned up once. The CDR3: CSVDRGNAGYTF. The CDR3 nucleotides read TGCAGCGTGGACAGGGGGAATGCCGGCTACACCTTC. The chain employs TRBV29-1 and TRBJ1-2; 10 nucleotides agree with TRBD1. Germline values: CDR1 SQVTM, CDR2 ANQGSEA. This CDR3 spans 12 amino acids. V dropped 6 bases and J dropped 8; count of bases not matched to a gene: 6.

This clone was counted once. V is TRBV19 and J is TRBJ2-5, with D unresolved. Germline CDR1 reads LNHDA; CDR2 reads SQIVND (reference sequence). The CDR3 runs to 15 residues. V lost 9 bases to trimming and J lost 4 bases, with 21 bases between them. The CDR3: CASGYVGSVSETQYF. In DNA, the CDR3 is TGTGCCAGCGGGTATGTTGGCAGTGTCTCAGAGACCCAGTACTTC.

The genes are TRBV7-2 and TRBJ2-7; 7 positions match TRBD1. CDR1 SGHTA and CDR2 FQGNSA come from the germline V gene. The CDR3 is made up of 17 amino acids. Trimming at V came to 5 bases and at J to 7 bases, leaving 20 bases not matched to a gene. The CDR3 loop is CASSPVLTGTDLREQYF. CDR3 bases: TGTGCCAGCAGCCCAGTTCTGACCGGGACAGACCTTAGGGAGCAGTACTTC.

The V gene is TRBV9, the J gene TRBJ2-1; tentatively, D is TRBD1 (5 bases). The germline V gene encodes CDR1 SGDLS and CDR2 YYNGEE. The germline V and J ends were trimmed by 0 bases and 9 bases, with 16 bases remaining between them. This CDR3 region has 15 residues. As DNA, the CDR3 is TGTGCCAGCAGCGTAGTCTTCCAGGGCGGCAGTGAGCAGTTCTTC. Translating it yields CASSVVFQGGSEQFF.

The V and J genes are TRBV12-3 or TRBV12-4 and TRBJ1-6; no clear D gene. CDR3 length: 12 residues. V lost 4 bases, J lost 10 bases, and 8 bases lay in between. This chain's CDR3 is CASSSGKSPLHF. The CDR3 DNA reads TGTGCCAGCAGTTCGGGAAAATCACCCCTCCACTTT.

The chain employs TRBV5-4 and TRBJ2-3, with D uncertain. This CDR3 comprises 15 residues. Trimming took 5 bases from V and 3 from J, leaving 16 bases between them. Germline values: CDR1 SGHNT, CDR2 YYREEE (reference sequence). CDR3 sequence reads: CASRPRQIMTDTQYF. The CDR3 DNA reads as TGTGCCAGCAGGCCCCGGCAAATTATGACAGATACGCAGTATTTT.

The rearrangement joins TRBV7-2 to TRBJ2-3; the D call may be TRBD1 or TRBD2 (5 bases each). The length of the CDR3 is 14 residues. Germline V gives CDR1 SGHTA, CDR2 FQGNSA. The ends were cut back, 1 base at V and 8 bases at J, with 13 bases in the middle. Here the CDR3 DNA reads TGTGCCAGCAGCTTAGGCGGGTCCCAGGGTACGCAGTATTTT. This encodes CASSLGGSQGTQYF.

The chain is built from TRBV5-1 and TRBJ2-1; D possibly corresponds to TRBD2 (5 bases). Trimming took 5 bases from V and 0 from J, leaving 18 bases between them. The germline gives CDR1 SGHRS, CDR2 YFSETQ. The CDR3 runs 17 residues. The CDR3 spells CASSSQGIGSSYNEQFF. CDR3 nucleotide sequence: TGCGCCAGCAGTTCCCAAGGCATAGGGAGCTCCTACAATGAGCAGTTCTTC.